This T cell receptor (beta chain) is drawn from a study of T cell responses to AZD1222 COVID-19 vaccine. Germline CDR1 reads MNHNY; CDR2 reads SVGAGI (reference sequence). The CDR3 runs to 12 residues. V gave up 6 bases and J gave up 0 bases, with 4 bases separating them. Study-wide results and limits: Nearly half of spike-specific TCRs reportedly target unmutated variant regions.

Sequenced by immunoSEQ multiplex PCR; TCRdb stores in-frame clones only, minus some. Altogether roughly 95,000 clones are present, 80% to 95% being singletons, with the ten largest covering under 3.5%. On this clone: Its cognate antigen is unknown.

Here the sequenced sample was peripheral blood, taken 28 days after the second AZD1222 dose. This chain links TRBV6-6 with TRBJ2-3; D call uncertain. The source is an adult who received the AZD1222 COVID-19 vaccine. CDR3 nucleotides: TGTGCCAGCAGCCTAAGCACAGATACGCAGTATTTT. It codes for CASSLSTDTQYF.